The rows below give T cell receptor beta chains drawn from one sample of a study of human T cells and chemical hapten exposure. Via MiXCR, TCRdb re-called the RACE reads, giving one row per CDR3 protein. The sample contains some 350,000 distinct CDR3 sequences, nearly 6.5% of which appear only once. The starting material was whole blood, obtained in connection with sensitization to the hapten diphenylcyclopropenone (DPC). The receptors were gathered from a young woman with alopecia areata. Some clones in this sample may be carry-over from other donors' samples. Each CDR3 is given with its conserved first and last residue. The D gene is left open where the match is weak. Size is omitted from some rows. Given values are once, few, many or a class for expanded clones.

d_call: -; clone_size: -; v_call: TRBV5-1; j_call: TRBJ2-3; cdr3_aa: CASDIQGGTDTQYF; cdr3_nt: TGCGCCAGCGATATACAGGGTGGCACAGATACGCAGTATTTT
d_call: -; clone_size: many; v_call: TRBV10-2; j_call: TRBJ1-5; cdr3_aa: CASSAGEAYQPQHF; cdr3_nt: TGCGCCAGCAGTGCGGGAGAGGCCTATCAGCCCCAGCATTTT
d_call: TRBD1; clone_size: few; v_call: TRBV19; j_call: TRBJ2-7; cdr3_aa: CASSEQGSSYEQYF; cdr3_nt: TGTGCCAGTAGTGAACAGGGGAGCTCCTACGAGCAGTACTTC
d_call: -; clone_size: -; v_call: TRBV6-5; j_call: TRBJ1-6; cdr3_aa: CASRYGGRGVPLHF; cdr3_nt: TGTGCCAGCAGATACGGGGGACGTGGGGTCCCCCTCCACTTT
d_call: TRBD1; clone_size: few; v_call: TRBV13; j_call: TRBJ1-3; cdr3_aa: CASSPRDRAGNTIYF; cdr3_nt: TGTGCCAGCAGCCCCCGGGACAGGGCTGGAAACACCATATATTTT
d_call: -; clone_size: many; v_call: TRBV4-2; j_call: TRBJ1-1; cdr3_aa: CASSQGVDWGGTEAFF; cdr3_nt: TGTGCCAGCAGCCAAGGGGTTGATTGGGGCGGAACTGAAGCTTTCTTT
d_call: TRBD1; clone_size: -; v_call: TRBV6-5; j_call: TRBJ1-4; cdr3_aa: CASRPGQGPPFNEKLFF; cdr3_nt: TGTGCCAGCCGCCCGGGACAGGGCCCCCCTTTTAATGAAAAACTGTTTTTT
d_call: -; clone_size: few; v_call: TRBV12-3/TRBV12-4; j_call: TRBJ2-3; cdr3_aa: CASSGGYSTDTQYF; cdr3_nt: TGTGCCAGCAGCGGGGGATACAGCACAGATACGCAGTATTTT
d_call: TRBD2; clone_size: -; v_call: TRBV11-2; j_call: TRBJ2-5; cdr3_aa: CASSDLKRGAATQYF; cdr3_nt: TGTGCCAGCAGTGACTTAAAGCGGGGGGCGGCGACCCAGTACTTC
d_call: TRBD1; clone_size: -; v_call: TRBV4-3; j_call: TRBJ1-2; cdr3_aa: CASSQDIETGYGYTF; cdr3_nt: TGCGCCAGCAGCCAAGATATCGAGACAGGGTATGGCTACACCTTC
d_call: -; clone_size: many; v_call: TRBV7-8; j_call: TRBJ1-5; cdr3_aa: CASSPEMAATNQPQHF; cdr3_nt: TGTGCCAGCAGCCCGGAGATGGCAGCGACCAATCAGCCCCAGCATTTT
d_call: -; clone_size: few; v_call: TRBV5-5; j_call: TRBJ1-2; cdr3_aa: CASSPEAIANYGYTF; cdr3_nt: TGTGCCAGCAGCCCCGAAGCAATAGCTAACTATGGCTACACCTTC
d_call: -; clone_size: few; v_call: TRBV5-5; j_call: TRBJ1-1; cdr3_aa: CATVGGSLMNTEAFF; cdr3_nt: TGTGCCACGGTCGGGGGTTCGCTAATGAACACTGAAGCTTTCTTT
d_call: -; clone_size: -; v_call: TRBV29-1; j_call: TRBJ2-7; cdr3_aa: CSAAVGPQDEYGKAYEQYF; cdr3_nt: TGCAGCGCGGCTGTGGGGCCTCAAGATGAGTATGGGAAGGCCTACGAGCAGTACTTC
d_call: TRBD2; clone_size: few; v_call: TRBV11-3; j_call: TRBJ2-7; cdr3_aa: CASSFLAAGYEQYF; cdr3_nt: TGTGCCAGCAGCTTCCTAGCGGCCGGCTACGAGCAGTACTTC
d_call: -; clone_size: many; v_call: TRBV4-1; j_call: TRBJ1-1; cdr3_aa: CASLERGRTEAFF; cdr3_nt: TGCGCCAGCTTGGAGAGGGGGAGGACTGAAGCTTTCTTT
d_call: -; clone_size: -; v_call: TRBV29-1; j_call: TRBJ2-7; cdr3_aa: CSVGTGFAGYEQYF; cdr3_nt: TGCAGCGTGGGAACAGGGTTTGCTGGGTACGAGCAGTACTTC
d_call: -; clone_size: many; v_call: TRBV2; j_call: TRBJ2-1; cdr3_aa: CASGGGSYNEQFF; cdr3_nt: TGTGCCAGCGGGGGCGGCTCCTACAATGAGCAGTTCTTC
d_call: -; clone_size: many; v_call: TRBV9; j_call: TRBJ1-6; cdr3_aa: CASSFSGVGISPLHF; cdr3_nt: TGTGCCAGCAGCTTCTCAGGGGTCGGAATTTCACCCCTCCACTTT
d_call: -; clone_size: few; v_call: TRBV7-8; j_call: TRBJ2-3; cdr3_aa: CASSLDGDPTDTQYF; cdr3_nt: TGTGCCAGCAGCTTAGACGGCGATCCCACAGATACGCAGTATTTT